This TCR beta chain was captured in a study of blood T cell repertoires in COVID-19. For the study at large: The United States, Italy and Spain provided the acute and convalescent COVID-19 samples. The analysed material was cDNA or gDNA that came from T cells, B-cell-depleted T cells, or PBMCs.

Per the original methods: Counts of nucleated cells, estimated from reference gene primer amplification, were obtained. TCRdb's table, derived via immunoSEQ multiplex PCR, lists solely in-frame clones and lacks some. V and J calls and clone size are those listed in that table; D and trimming were worked out from the DNA. Here the sample spans approximately 100,000 clones, roughly 82% being singletons. This clone appeared a single time. Sequencing used peripheral blood. The clonotype originates from a man aged 55 to 70 with acute or convalescent COVID-19.

Here the CDR3 reads CAWARGPNTGELFF. The CDR3 DNA reads as TGTGCCTGGGCGCGAGGTCCGAACACCGGGGAGCTGTTTTTT. The V gene is TRBV30, the J gene TRBJ2-2; D gene unclear. The germline V and J ends were trimmed by 5 bases and 0 bases, with 10 bases remaining between them. This CDR3 region has 14 residues. Germline V gene lookup returns CDR1 GTSNPN and CDR2 SVGIG (reference sequence).